This TCR beta chain came from a study of beta chain features in type 1 diabetes. CDR1 and CDR2 (germline): SEHNR, FQNEAQ (reference sequence). V lost 5 bases, J lost 8 bases, and 12 bases stayed unmatched. This CDR3 is built from 15 residues. The whole isolated RNA underwent reverse transcription, so sequencing captured expressed TCRB transcripts. Here immunoSEQ multiplex PCR was the method, and the copy in TCRdb shows in-frame clones only, minus some. This sample carries about 330,000 clones, approximately 11% of them seen once, and the ten largest clones take 0.015% to 0.02%. This clone was counted only a few times.

The chain recombines TRBV7-9 with TRBJ2-1, with TRBD2 identical over 7 bases. This receptor was obtained from a woman in her 30s in good health. Sequencing was carried out using naive CD4+ T cells from blood. CDR3 residues: CASSRTGGRPHEQFF. CDR3 nucleotide sequence: TGTGCCAGCAGCCGGACTGGCGGGAGACCACATGAGCAGTTCTTC.